This TCR beta chain was captured in a study of cytomegalovirus exposure and HLA in healthy donors. Study-wide results and limits: The authors later linked a missense DCLRE1C variant to TCR beta V- and J-gene trimming. In all likelihood, a cluster of highly shared sequence variants was a sequencing artifact.

The CDR3 is made up of 12 amino acids. In germline, CDR1 is LNHNV, CDR2 YYDKDF (reference sequence). The ends were cut back, 3 bases at V and 9 bases at J, with 12 bases in the middle. PCR involved 60 Vbeta and 13 Jbeta primers. The table came from immunoSEQ multiplex PCR; TCRdb's copy has only in-frame clones and leaves some out. The sample yields some 250,000 clones, 82% seen once. This clone came up a few times. Its target is unknown. This chain uses TRBV15 with TRBJ2-7, with D hard to call. The sequenced sample was PBMCs. This TCR was sampled from a middle-aged woman in good health and CMV-seropositive. CDR3 loop: CATSSGPSGQYF. The CDR3 DNA follows: TGTGCCACCAGCAGTGGGCCCAGTGGGCAGTACTTC.